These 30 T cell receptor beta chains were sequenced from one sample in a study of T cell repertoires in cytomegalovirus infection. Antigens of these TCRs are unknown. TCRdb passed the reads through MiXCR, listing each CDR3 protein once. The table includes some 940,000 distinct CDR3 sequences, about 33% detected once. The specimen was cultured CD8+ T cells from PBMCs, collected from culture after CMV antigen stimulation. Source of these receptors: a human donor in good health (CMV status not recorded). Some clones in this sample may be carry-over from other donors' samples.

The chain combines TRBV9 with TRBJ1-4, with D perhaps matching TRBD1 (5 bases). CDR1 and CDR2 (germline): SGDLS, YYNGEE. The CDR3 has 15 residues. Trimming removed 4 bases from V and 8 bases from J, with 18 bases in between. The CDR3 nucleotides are TGTGCCAGCAGCCCCTCGGGGGACTATCGAGAAAAACTGTTTTTT. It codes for CASSPSGDYREKLFF.

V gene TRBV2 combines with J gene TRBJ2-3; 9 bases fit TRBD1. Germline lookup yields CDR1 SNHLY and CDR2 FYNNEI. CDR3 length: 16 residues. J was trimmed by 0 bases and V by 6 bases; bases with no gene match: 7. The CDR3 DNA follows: TGTGCCAGCAGGGACAGGGGCTCGACTAGCACAGATACGCAGTATTTT. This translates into CASRDRGSTSTDTQYF.

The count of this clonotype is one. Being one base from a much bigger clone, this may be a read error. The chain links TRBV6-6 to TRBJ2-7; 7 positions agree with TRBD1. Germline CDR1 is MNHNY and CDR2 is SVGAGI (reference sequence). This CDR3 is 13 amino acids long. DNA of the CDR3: TGTGCCAACAGTCCCAGGGGGTACTACGAGCAGTACTTC. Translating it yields CANSPRGYYEQYF.

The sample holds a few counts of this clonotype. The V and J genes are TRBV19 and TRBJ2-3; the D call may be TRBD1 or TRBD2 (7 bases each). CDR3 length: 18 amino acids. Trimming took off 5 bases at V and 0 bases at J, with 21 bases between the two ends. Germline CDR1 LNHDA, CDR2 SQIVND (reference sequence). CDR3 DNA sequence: TGTGCCAGTAGTTTCAGGGGGGTCGAGCGGGGTAGCACAGATACGCAGTATTTT. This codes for CASSFRGVERGSTDTQYF.

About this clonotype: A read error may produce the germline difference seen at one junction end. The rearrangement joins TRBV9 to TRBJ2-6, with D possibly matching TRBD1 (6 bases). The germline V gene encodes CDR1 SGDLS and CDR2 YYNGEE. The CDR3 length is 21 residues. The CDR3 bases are TGTGCCAGCAGCGTCCACCAACCACAGGGACCCGACAGCTCTGGGGCCGACGTCCTGACTTTC. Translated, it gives CASSVHQPQGPDSSGADVLTF.

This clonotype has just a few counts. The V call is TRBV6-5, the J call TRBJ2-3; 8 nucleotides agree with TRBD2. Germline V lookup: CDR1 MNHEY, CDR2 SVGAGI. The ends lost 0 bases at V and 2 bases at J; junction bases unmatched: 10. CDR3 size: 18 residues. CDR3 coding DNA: TGTGCCAGCAGTTACTCGGACTATTCGGGGGGGCCCACAGATACGCAGTATTTT. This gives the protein CASSYSDYSGGPTDTQYF.

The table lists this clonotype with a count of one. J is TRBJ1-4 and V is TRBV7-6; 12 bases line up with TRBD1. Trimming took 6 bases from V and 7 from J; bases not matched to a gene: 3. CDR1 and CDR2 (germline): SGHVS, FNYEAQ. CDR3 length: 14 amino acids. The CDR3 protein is CASRGQGAVEKLFF. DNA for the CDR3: TGTGCCAGCAGGGGACAGGGGGCTGTTGAAAAACTGTTTTTT.

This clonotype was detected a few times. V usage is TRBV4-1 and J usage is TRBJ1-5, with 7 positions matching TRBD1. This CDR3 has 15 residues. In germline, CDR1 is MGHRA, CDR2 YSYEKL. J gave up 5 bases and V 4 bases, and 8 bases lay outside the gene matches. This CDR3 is CASSPYTGVDQPQHF. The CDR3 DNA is TGCGCCAGCAGCCCATACACAGGGGTGGATCAGCCCCAGCATTTT.

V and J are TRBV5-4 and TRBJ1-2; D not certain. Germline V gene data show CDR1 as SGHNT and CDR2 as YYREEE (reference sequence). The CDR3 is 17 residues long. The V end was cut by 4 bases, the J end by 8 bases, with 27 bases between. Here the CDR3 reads CASSPRLGNEWIMGYTF. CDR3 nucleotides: TGTGCCAGCAGCCCCCGGCTGGGTAATGAGTGGATAATGGGCTACACCTTC.

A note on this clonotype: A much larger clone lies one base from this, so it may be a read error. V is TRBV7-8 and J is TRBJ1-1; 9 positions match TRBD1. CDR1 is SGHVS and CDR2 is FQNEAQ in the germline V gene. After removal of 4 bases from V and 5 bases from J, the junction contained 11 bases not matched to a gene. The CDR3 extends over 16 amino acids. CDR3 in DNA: TGTGCCAGCAGCTCTTCATTCACAGGGGGCGAAACTGAAGCTTTCTTT. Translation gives CASSSSFTGGETEAFF.

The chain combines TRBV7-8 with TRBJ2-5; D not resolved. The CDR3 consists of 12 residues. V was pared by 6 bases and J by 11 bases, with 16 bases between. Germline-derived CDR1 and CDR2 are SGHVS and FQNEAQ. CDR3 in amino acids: CASSSQVPLQYF. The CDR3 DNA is TGTGCCAGCAGTTCTCAGGTGCCTCTACAGTACTTC. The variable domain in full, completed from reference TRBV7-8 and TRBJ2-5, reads GAGVSQSPRYKVAKRGQDVALRCDPISGHVSLFWYQQALGQGPEFLTYFQNEAQLDKSGLPSDRFFAERPEGSVSTLKIQRTQQEDSAVYLCASSSQVPLQYFGPGTRLLVL.

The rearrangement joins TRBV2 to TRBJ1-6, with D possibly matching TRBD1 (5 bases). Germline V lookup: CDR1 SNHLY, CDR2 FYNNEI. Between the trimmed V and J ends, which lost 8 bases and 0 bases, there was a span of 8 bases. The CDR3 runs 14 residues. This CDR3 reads CASFGGSYNSPLHF. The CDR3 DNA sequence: TGTGCCAGCTTCGGGGGCTCCTATAATTCACCCCTCCACTTT. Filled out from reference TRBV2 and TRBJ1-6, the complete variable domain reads EPEVTQTPSHQVTQMGQEVILRCVPISNHLYFYWYRQILGQKVEFLVSFYNNEISEKSEIFDDQFSVERPDGSNFTLKIRSTKLEDSAMYFCASFGGSYNSPLHFGNGTRLTVT.

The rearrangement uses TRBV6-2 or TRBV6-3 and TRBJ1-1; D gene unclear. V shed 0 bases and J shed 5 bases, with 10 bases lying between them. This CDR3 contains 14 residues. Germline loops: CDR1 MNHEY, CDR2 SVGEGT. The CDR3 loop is CASSYSLGETEAFF. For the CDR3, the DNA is TGTGCCAGCAGTTACTCGTTAGGAGAAACTGAAGCTTTCTTT.

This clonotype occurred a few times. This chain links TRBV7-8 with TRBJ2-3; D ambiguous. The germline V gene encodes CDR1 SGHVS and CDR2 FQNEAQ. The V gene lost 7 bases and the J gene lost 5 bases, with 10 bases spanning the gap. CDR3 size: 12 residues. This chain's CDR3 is CASTFLGDTQYF. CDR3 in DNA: TGTGCCAGCACCTTCCTTGGAGATACGCAGTATTTT.

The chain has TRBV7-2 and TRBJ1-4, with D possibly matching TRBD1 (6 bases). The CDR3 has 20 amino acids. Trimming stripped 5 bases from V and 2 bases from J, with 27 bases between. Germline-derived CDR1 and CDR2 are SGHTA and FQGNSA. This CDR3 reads CASSVDAGAEFGTTNEKLFF. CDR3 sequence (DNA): TGTGCCAGCAGCGTGGATGCGGGGGCCGAGTTCGGGACGACTAATGAAAAACTGTTTTTT. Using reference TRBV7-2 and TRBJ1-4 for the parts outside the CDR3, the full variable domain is GAGVSQSPSNKVTEKGKDVELRCDPISGHTALYWYRQSLGQGLEFLIYFQGNSAPDKSGLPSDRFSAERTGGSVSTLTIQRTQQEDSAVYLCASSVDAGAEFGTTNEKLFFGSGTQLSVL.

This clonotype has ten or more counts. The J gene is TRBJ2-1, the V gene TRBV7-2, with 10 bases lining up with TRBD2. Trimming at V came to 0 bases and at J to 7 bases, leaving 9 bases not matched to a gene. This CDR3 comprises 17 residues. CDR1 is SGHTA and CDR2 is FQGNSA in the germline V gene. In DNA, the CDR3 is TGTGCCAGCAGCTTAGCTTCAGCGGGGGGGCTGGGGAATGAGCAGTTCTTC. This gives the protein CASSLASAGGLGNEQFF.

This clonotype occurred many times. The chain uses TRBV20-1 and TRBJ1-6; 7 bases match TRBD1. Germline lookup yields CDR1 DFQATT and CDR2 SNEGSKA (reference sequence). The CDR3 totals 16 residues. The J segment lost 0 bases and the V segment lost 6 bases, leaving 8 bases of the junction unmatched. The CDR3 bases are TGCAGTGCCCGGACAGGTGCTAGCTCCTATAATTCACCCCTCCACTTT. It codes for CSARTGASSYNSPLHF.

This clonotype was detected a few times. The CDR3 sequence is CASSQGPGFANEQFF. The CDR3 DNA is TGCGCCAGCAGCCAAGGACCAGGGTTTGCCAATGAGCAGTTCTTC. The chain uses TRBV4-1 and TRBJ2-1; possibly TRBD1 for D (5 bases). CDR3 length: 15 amino acids. Per the germline V gene, CDR1 is MGHRA and CDR2 is YSYEKL. With 1 base removed from V and 6 bases from J, the gap between germline ends came to 13 bases.

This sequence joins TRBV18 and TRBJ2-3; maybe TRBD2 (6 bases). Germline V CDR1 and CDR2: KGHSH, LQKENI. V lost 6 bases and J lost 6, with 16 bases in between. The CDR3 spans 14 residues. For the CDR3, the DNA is TGTGCCAGCTCGTCGCCCCGGGAGCTGGATACGCAGTATTTT. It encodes CASSSPRELDTQYF. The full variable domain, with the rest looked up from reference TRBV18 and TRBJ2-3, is NAGVMQNPRHLVRRRGQEARLRCSPMKGHSHVYWYRQLPEEGLKFMVYLQKENIIDESGMPKERFSAEFPKEGPSILRIQQVVRGDSAAYFCASSSPRELDTQYFGPGTRLTVL.

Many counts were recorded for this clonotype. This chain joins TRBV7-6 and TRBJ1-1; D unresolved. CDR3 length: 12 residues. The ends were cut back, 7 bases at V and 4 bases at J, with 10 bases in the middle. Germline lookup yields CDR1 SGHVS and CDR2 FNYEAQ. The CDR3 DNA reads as TGTGCCAGCACCCCTCCCCTCACTGAAGCTTTCTTT. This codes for CASTPPLTEAFF.

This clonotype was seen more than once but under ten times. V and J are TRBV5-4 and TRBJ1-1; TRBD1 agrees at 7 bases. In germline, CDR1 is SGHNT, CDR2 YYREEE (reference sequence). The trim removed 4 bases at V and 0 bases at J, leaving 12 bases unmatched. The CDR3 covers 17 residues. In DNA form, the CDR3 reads TGTGCCAGCAGCCTTGGGCCTGAGGGGGCTATGAACACTGAAGCTTTCTTT. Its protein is CASSLGPEGAMNTEAFF.

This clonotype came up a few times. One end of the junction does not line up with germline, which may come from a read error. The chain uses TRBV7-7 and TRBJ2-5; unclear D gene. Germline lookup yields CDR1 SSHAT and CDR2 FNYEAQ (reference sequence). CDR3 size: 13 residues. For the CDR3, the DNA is TGTGCTAGCAGCTTCGCACCCCAAGAGACCCAGTACTTC. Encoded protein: CASSFAPQETQYF.

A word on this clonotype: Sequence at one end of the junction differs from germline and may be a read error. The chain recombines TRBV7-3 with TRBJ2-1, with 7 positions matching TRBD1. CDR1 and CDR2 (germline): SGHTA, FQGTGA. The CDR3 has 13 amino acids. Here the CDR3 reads CASGLNRGNEQFF. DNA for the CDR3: TGTGCCAGCGGCTTAAACAGGGGCAATGAGCAGTTCTTC.

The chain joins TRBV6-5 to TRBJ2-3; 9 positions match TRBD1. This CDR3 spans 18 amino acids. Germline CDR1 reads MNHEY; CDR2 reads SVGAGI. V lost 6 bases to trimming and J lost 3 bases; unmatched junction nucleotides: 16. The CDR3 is CASSPGSHRGQRTDTQYF. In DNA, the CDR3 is TGTGCCAGCAGCCCGGGAAGTCACAGGGGGCAACGGACAGATACGCAGTATTTT.

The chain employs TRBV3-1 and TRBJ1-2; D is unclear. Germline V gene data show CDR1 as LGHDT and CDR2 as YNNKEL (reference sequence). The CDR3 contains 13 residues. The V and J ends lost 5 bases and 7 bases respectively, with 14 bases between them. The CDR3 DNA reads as TGTGCCAGCAGCGAGGGAACGAGAGGTGGCTACACCTTC. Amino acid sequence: CASSEGTRGGYTF.

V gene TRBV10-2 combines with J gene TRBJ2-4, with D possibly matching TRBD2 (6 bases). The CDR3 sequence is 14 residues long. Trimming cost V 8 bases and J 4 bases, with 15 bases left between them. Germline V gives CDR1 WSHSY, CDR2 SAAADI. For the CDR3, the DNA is TGCGCCAGCGAACTTAGCGGATCTAAAAACATTCAGTACTTC. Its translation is CASELSGSKNIQYF.

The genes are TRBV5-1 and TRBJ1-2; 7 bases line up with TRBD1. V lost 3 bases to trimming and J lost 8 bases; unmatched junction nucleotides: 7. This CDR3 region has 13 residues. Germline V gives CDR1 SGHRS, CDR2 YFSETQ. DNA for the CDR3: TGCGCCAGCAGCTCGACAGGGTGGGGCGGCTACACCTTC. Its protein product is CASSSTGWGGYTF. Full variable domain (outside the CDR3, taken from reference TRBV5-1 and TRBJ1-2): KAGVTQTPRYLIKTRGQQVTLSCSPISGHRSVSWYQQTPGQGLQFLFEYFSETQRNKGNFPGRFSGRQFSNSRSEMNVSTLELGDSALYLCASSSTGWGGYTFGSGTRLTVV.

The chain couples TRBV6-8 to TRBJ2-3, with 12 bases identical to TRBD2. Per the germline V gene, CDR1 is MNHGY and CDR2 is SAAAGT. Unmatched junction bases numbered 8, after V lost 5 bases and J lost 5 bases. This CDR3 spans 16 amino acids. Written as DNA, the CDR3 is TGTGCCAGCAGTGGGCGACTAGCGGGGGAAGGAGATACGCAGTATTTT. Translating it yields CASSGRLAGEGDTQYF.

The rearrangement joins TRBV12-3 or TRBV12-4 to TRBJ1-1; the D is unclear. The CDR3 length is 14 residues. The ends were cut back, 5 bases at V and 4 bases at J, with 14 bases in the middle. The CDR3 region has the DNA TGTGCCAGCAGTGATCCTTCAGAGGGCACTGAAGCTTTCTTT. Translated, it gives CASSDPSEGTEAFF.

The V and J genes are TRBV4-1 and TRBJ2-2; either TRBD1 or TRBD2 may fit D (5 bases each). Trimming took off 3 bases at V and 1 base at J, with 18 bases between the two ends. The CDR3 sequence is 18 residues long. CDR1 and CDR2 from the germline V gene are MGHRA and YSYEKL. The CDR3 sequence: CASSHRGATRLNTGELFF. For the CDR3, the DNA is TGCGCCAGCAGCCATAGAGGGGCGACACGACTGAACACCGGGGAGCTGTTTTTT.